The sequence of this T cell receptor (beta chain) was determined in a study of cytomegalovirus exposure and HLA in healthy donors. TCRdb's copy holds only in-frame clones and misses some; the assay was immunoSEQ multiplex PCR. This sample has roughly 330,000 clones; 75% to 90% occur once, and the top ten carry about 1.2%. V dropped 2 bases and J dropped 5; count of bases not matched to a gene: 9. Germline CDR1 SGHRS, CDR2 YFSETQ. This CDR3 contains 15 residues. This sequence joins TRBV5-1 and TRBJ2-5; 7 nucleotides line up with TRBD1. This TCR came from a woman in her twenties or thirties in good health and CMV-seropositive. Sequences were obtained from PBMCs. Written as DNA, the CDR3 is TGCGCCAGCAGCTTAGGGGGCGCGAATGGGGAGACCCAGTACTTC. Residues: CASSLGGANGETQYF. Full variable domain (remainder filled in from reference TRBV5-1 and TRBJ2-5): KAGVTQTPRYLIKTRGQQVTLSCSPISGHRSVSWYQQTPGQGLQFLFEYFSETQRNKGNFPGRFSGRQFSNSRSEMNVSTLELGDSALYLCASSLGGANGETQYFGPGTRLLVL.